This is a list of T cell receptor beta chains from one sample in a study of blood T cell repertoires in COVID-19. Some clones are missing from TCRdb's copy, which holds only in-frame ones; the method was immunoSEQ multiplex PCR. The profile shows roughly 80,000 clones, roughly four fifths of them singletons. Sample: peripheral blood. Every receptor here comes from a human donor in a cohort sampled during active COVID-19. CDR3s include the opening cysteine and the closing phenylalanine or tryptophan. Each record gives: D gene, J gene, clone size, V gene, CDR3 DNA, CDR3 protein. A D gene is named only where the DNA matches it firmly. Part of the rows lack a size; the others show once, few, many or a class for expanded clones.

- | TRBJ2-6 | - | TRBV14 | TGTGCCAGCAGCCTCACACGTTCTGGGGCCAACGTCCTGACTTTC | CASSLTRSGANVLTF
- | TRBJ2-5 | - | TRBV7-5 | TGTGCCAGAAAGGCAGGGGTGGCGGAGACCCAGTACTTC | CARKAGVAETQYF
- | TRBJ2-7 | once | TRBV19 | TGTGCCAGTAGTATCGCGGTCTACTCCTACGAGCAGTACTTC | CASSIAVYSYEQYF
TRBD2 | TRBJ2-1 | - | TRBV19 | TGTGCCAGTAGGACCGGGACTAGCGAATACAATGAGCAGTTCTTC | CASRTGTSEYNEQFF
- | TRBJ2-1 | - | TRBV2 | TGTGCCAGCAGTGAGGCAGGTTATAATGAGCAGTTCTTC | CASSEAGYNEQFF
TRBD1 | TRBJ2-2 | - | TRBV7-2 | TGTGCCAGCAGGCCCAGGGGGCACACCGGGGAGCTGTTTTTT | CASRPRGHTGELFF
TRBD1 | TRBJ1-3 | - | TRBV29-1 | TGCAGCGTCGCGAGGAGAGGGACAGACCTACTTGGAAACACCATATATTTT | CSVARRGTDLLGNTIYF
- | TRBJ2-7 | - | TRBV5-4 | TGTGCCAGCAGCTTAGGCGACATTACCTACGAGCAGTACTTC | CASSLGDITYEQYF
- | TRBJ1-2 | - | TRBV5-4 | TGTGCCAGCAGCTTGGGCGGGACTAACTATGGCTACACCTTC | CASSLGGTNYGYTF
- | TRBJ1-2 | - | TRBV6-5 | TGTGCCAGCAGTTACAGGGGTTTCAACTATGGCTACACCTTC | CASSYRGFNYGYTF
- | TRBJ1-6 | - | TRBV5-1 | TGCGCCAGCAGCTTACGCCATCGGACGGGATCAGATTCACCCCTCCACTTT | CASSLRHRTGSDSPLHF
- | TRBJ1-4 | - | TRBV7-2 | TGTGCCAGCAGCGTGGGCGGCGCGGGTAATGGAAAACTGTTTTTT | CASSVGGAGNGKLFF
- | TRBJ2-5 | - | TRBV5-1 | TGCGCCAGCAGCTTTGTCCTAGCATCGGGGCAAGAGACCCAGTACTTC | CASSFVLASGQETQYF
- | TRBJ1-1 | once | TRBV10-3 | TGTGCCATCGTAAAAGCGTTATACACTGAAGCTTTCTTT | CAIVKALYTEAFF
- | TRBJ2-7 | once | TRBV27 | TGTGCCAGCAGCCTTTCAACAGGCTACGAGCAGTACTTC | CASSLSTGYEQYF
TRBD1 | TRBJ1-2 | many | TRBV7-3 | TGTGCCAGCAGCTTAGGAAGGGACAGTCGGGGCTACACCTTC | CASSLGRDSRGYTF
- | TRBJ2-7 | - | TRBV6-5 | TGTGCCAGCGGCCAAAATGGGCAGGGTCCCTACGAGCAGTACTTC | CASGQNGQGPYEQYF
TRBD2 | TRBJ2-1 | - | TRBV5-1 | TGCGCCAGCAGCTTGGCGGGGGGACCAGACAATGAGCAGTTCTTC | CASSLAGGPDNEQFF
- | TRBJ1-6 | few | TRBV4-2 | TGTGCCAGCAGCCAAGAGCCCCGTAGTAGCTCCTATAATTCACCCCTCCACTTT | CASSQEPRSSSYNSPLHF
- | TRBJ2-2 | - | TRBV15 | TGTGCCACCAGCAGCAACAGGGTCCGTTTCGGGGAGCTGTTTTTT | CATSSNRVRFGELFF
- | TRBJ2-7 | - | TRBV11-1 | TGTGCCAGCAGCTACACCAGAGGCTCGGACGAGCAGTACTTC | CASSYTRGSDEQYF
- | TRBJ1-3 | - | TRBV12-5 | TGTGCTAGTGGTTTGGTATCCACAGGCCCGGGAAACACCATATATTTT | CASGLVSTGPGNTIYF